One and the same sample provided the 5 T cell receptor beta chains below, sequenced in a study of shared clonotypes between healthy human individuals (dated by TCRdb to the early 2020s). Library preparation was by the immunoSEQ multiplex PCR assay. Sourced from immuneACCESS, this table was stored by TCRdb with only in-frame sequences that have V and J called. A share of the clones is absent; for the studies checked, an unresolved V gene accounts for under half, and the remainder has no known explanation. This sample comprises some 550,000 clones, around 97% of them detected only once. The leading ten clones occupy approximately 0.057% of the sample. The sample consisted of naive CD4+ T cells sorted from blood. Taken with the paper, the label for cell subset or site translates to: CD45RA+ positively selected. These receptor sequences come from a woman aged 25 to 39 in good health.

The chain has TRBV19 and TRBJ2-5; D might be TRBD2 (5 bases). The CDR3 is made up of 13 amino acids. The ends were cut back, 4 bases at V and 2 bases at J, with 8 bases in the middle. CDR1 and CDR2 from the germline V gene are LNHDA and SQIVND (reference sequence). CDR3 in DNA: TGTGCCAGTAGTAGACTAAGTCAAGAGACCCAGTACTTC. It specifies CASSRLSQETQYF. Full variable domain (remainder filled in from reference TRBV19 and TRBJ2-5): DGGITQSPKYLFRKEGQNVTLSCEQNLNHDAMYWYRQDPGQGLRLIYYSQIVNDFQKGDIAEGYSVSREKKESFPLTVTSAQKNPTAFYLCASSRLSQETQYFGPGTRLLVL.

J is TRBJ1-3 and V is TRBV5-1; D is uncertain. CDR3 length: 14 residues. Trimming stripped 3 bases from V and 0 bases from J, with 7 bases between. Germline lookup yields CDR1 SGHRS and CDR2 YFSETQ. The CDR3 reads CASSSGDSGNTIYF. CDR3 in DNA: TGCGCCAGCAGCTCAGGAGACTCTGGAAACACCATATATTTT. The whole variable domain, filled in from reference TRBV5-1 and TRBJ1-3, reads KAGVTQTPRYLIKTRGQQVTLSCSPISGHRSVSWYQQTPGQGLQFLFEYFSETQRNKGNFPGRFSGRQFSNSRSEMNVSTLELGDSALYLCASSSGDSGNTIYFGEGSWLTVV.

The chain joins TRBV19 to TRBJ2-2, with a tentative D call TRBD1 (6 bases). The CDR3 consists of 15 residues. The germline V gene encodes CDR1 LNHDA and CDR2 SQIVND (reference sequence). V lost 7 bases and J lost 6, with 18 bases in between. The CDR3 coding sequence is TGTGCCAGTACCGATGACAGGATTGGCGCCGGGGAGCTGTTTTTT. This gives the protein CASTDDRIGAGELFF.

The V call is TRBV29-1, the J call TRBJ1-1; D may be TRBD1 (6 bases). Trimming pared 3 bases from V and 5 bases from J, leaving 25 bases between. The CDR3 extends over 17 amino acids. Per germline, CDR1 SQVTM and CDR2 ANQGSEA. As DNA, the CDR3 is TGCAGCGTTGAGGGGGGTGGGACATTTTTCGCGGGGACTGAAGCTTTCTTT. Its protein product is CSVEGGGTFFAGTEAFF.

This chain links TRBV2 with TRBJ2-1, with D perhaps matching TRBD1 (5 bases). Trimming pared 6 bases from V and 0 bases from J, leaving 12 bases between. The germline gives CDR1 SNHLY, CDR2 FYNNEI. The CDR3 spans 15 residues. The CDR3 spells CASRPDSFSYNEQFF. The CDR3 region has the DNA TGTGCCAGCAGACCAGACAGTTTCTCCTACAATGAGCAGTTCTTC.